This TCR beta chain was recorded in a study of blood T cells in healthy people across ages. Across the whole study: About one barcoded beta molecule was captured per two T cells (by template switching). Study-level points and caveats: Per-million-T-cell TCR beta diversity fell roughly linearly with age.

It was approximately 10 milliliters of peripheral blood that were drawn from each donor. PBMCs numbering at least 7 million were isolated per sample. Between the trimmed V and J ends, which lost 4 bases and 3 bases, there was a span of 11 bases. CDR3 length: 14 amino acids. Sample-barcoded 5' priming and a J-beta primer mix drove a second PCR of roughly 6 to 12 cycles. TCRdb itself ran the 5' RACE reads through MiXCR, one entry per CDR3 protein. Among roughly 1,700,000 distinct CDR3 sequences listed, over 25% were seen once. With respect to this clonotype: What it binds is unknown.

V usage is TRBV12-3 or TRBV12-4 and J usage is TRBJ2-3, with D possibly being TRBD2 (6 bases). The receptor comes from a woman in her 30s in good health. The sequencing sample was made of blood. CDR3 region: CASSSGLQTDTQYF. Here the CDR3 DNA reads TGTGCCAGCAGTTCGGGACTCCAAACAGATACGCAGTATTTT.